This TCR beta chain derives from a study of cytomegalovirus exposure and HLA in healthy donors. The CDR3 covers 14 residues. With V trimmed by 2 bases and J by 7 bases, 5 bases remained unmatched. Germline lookup yields CDR1 SGHRS and CDR2 YFSETQ. Primers for the PCR totalled 60 Vbeta and 13 Jbeta. Sequencing was performed with immunoSEQ multiplex PCR; in TCRdb, only in-frame clones are kept and a portion is missing. Seen here are about 130,000 clones, about 80% observed once, and the top ten hold 0.95% to 1.5%. V gene TRBV5-1 combines with J gene TRBJ2-2; 7 bases agree with TRBD1. Sample: PBMCs. The sequence was collected from a girl aged 2 to 10 in good health and CMV-seronegative. The CDR3 protein is CASSFNQGVGELFF. The CDR3, as DNA: TGCGCCAGCAGCTTCAATCAGGGGGTCGGGGAGCTGTTTTTT.